A selection of T cell receptor beta chains follows, all from one sample in a study of CD8+CD57+ T cells in acquired aplastic anemia. TCRdb processed the reads anew with MiXCR; each CDR3 protein has one entry. The table includes fewer than 300,000 distinct CDR3 sequences, around 82% detected once. The material sequenced was sorted CD4+, CD8+, or CD8+CD57+ T cells (not recorded which) from PBMCs. Source of these receptors: a human donor with aplastic anemia. CDR3s include the opening cysteine and the closing phenylalanine or tryptophan. Fields, in order: J gene, V gene, clone size, D gene, CDR3 protein, CDR3 DNA. A D gene is named only where the DNA matches it firmly. Some rows mark clone size as missing; the rest say once, few, many or name a class of expanded clone.

J gene: TRBJ2-3
V gene: TRBV7-9
clone size: once
D gene: NA
CDR3 protein: CASSLGLPGATDTQYF
CDR3 DNA: TGTGCCAGCAGCTTAGGGCTCCCGGGGGCCACAGATACGCAGTATTTT

J gene: TRBJ1-6
V gene: TRBV7-8
clone size: once
D gene: TRBD1
CDR3 protein: CASSFHPDRGNPPLHF
CDR3 DNA: TGTGCCAGCAGCTTTCATCCAGACAGGGGCAATCCACCCCTCCACTTT

J gene: TRBJ2-3
V gene: TRBV7-2
clone size: NA
D gene: TRBD1
CDR3 protein: CASSLTGNTEAFFF
CDR3 DNA: TGTGCCAGCAGCTTGACAGGGAACACTGAAGCTTTCTTTTTT

J gene: TRBJ2-3
V gene: TRBV10-3
clone size: NA
D gene: NA
CDR3 protein: CAISESGLTSTDTQYF
CDR3 DNA: TGTGCCATCAGTGAGTCGGGGCTAACTAGCACAGATACGCAGTATTTT

J gene: TRBJ2-7
V gene: TRBV7-9
clone size: NA
D gene: NA
CDR3 protein: CASSLAGAAYEKYF
CDR3 DNA: TGTGCCAGCAGCTTGGCGGGTGCGGCCTACGAGAAGTACTTC

J gene: TRBJ2-3
V gene: TRBV7-9
clone size: NA
D gene: NA
CDR3 protein: CASGDGAGHTQYF
CDR3 DNA: TGTGCCAGCGGCGACGGGGCGGGCCACACGCAGTATTTT

J gene: TRBJ1-6
V gene: TRBV2
clone size: NA
D gene: TRBD1
CDR3 protein: CASSSDRDSPLHF
CDR3 DNA: TGTGCCAGCAGTTCGGACAGGGATTCACCCCTCCACTTT

J gene: TRBJ1-2
V gene: TRBV9
clone size: NA
D gene: NA
CDR3 protein: CASSAGTSGLDTRYTF
CDR3 DNA: TGTGCCAGCAGCGCCGGGACTAGCGGATTAGATACGCGCTACACCTTC

J gene: TRBJ2-1
V gene: TRBV2
clone size: NA
D gene: TRBD2
CDR3 protein: CASSEGGGNDQDVQFF
CDR3 DNA: TGTGCCAGCAGTGAGGGGGGGGGAAATGATCAGGATGTCCAGTTCTTC

J gene: TRBJ2-1
V gene: TRBV9
clone size: NA
D gene: NA
CDR3 protein: CASSEGADTQYFEQFF
CDR3 DNA: NA

J gene: TRBJ2-2
V gene: TRBV11-3
clone size: NA
D gene: NA
CDR3 protein: CASSLDLAGPNTGELFF
CDR3 DNA: TGTGCCAGCAGCTTAGATCTGGCAGGGCCGAACACCGGGGAGCTGTTTTTT

J gene: TRBJ1-5
V gene: TRBV5-6
clone size: NA
D gene: NA
CDR3 protein: CASSFTISRNQPQRF
CDR3 DNA: TGTGCCAGCAGCTTTACTATCTCGAGAAATCAGCCCCAGCGTTTT

J gene: TRBJ2-3
V gene: TRBV5-6
clone size: NA
D gene: TRBD2
CDR3 protein: CASSAGLAVDTQYF
CDR3 DNA: TGTGCCAGTAGTGCGGGACTAGCCGTAGATACGCAGTATTTT

J gene: TRBJ2-3
V gene: TRBV7-8
clone size: NA
D gene: TRBD2
CDR3 protein: CASSLAGGHATKYF
CDR3 DNA: TGTGCCAGCAGCTTGGCGGGAGGGCACGCAACGAAGTATTTT

J gene: TRBJ2-5
V gene: TRBV7-2
clone size: NA
D gene: NA
CDR3 protein: CASSLNEGEAQYF
CDR3 DNA: TGTGCCAGCAGCTTAAATGAGGGGGAGGCCCAGTACTTC

J gene: TRBJ2-7
V gene: TRBV6-2/TRBV6-3
clone size: many
D gene: TRBD2
CDR3 protein: CASYGLAETYEQYF
CDR3 DNA: TGTGCCAGCTACGGACTAGCGGAGACCTACGAGCAGTACTTC

J gene: TRBJ2-5
V gene: TRBV7-9
clone size: NA
D gene: NA
CDR3 protein: CASSFGSAQNTQSF
CDR3 DNA: TGTGCCAGCAGCTTTGGCAGCGCGCAAAACACCCAGTCGTTC

J gene: TRBJ2-2
V gene: TRBV7-9
clone size: many
D gene: NA
CDR3 protein: CASSFQRSGELFF
CDR3 DNA: TGTGCCAGCAGCTTTCAAAGAAGCGGGGAGCTGTTTTTT

J gene: TRBJ2-3
V gene: TRBV14
clone size: NA
D gene: NA
CDR3 protein: CASSQDRGMSRSF
CDR3 DNA: TGTGCCAGCAGCCAAGACAGGGGAATGAGCAGGTCTTTT

J gene: TRBJ1-2
V gene: TRBV11-3
clone size: few
D gene: NA
CDR3 protein: CASSFSGLRLVYGYTF
CDR3 DNA: TGTGCCAGCAGCTTTAGCGGGTTGAGGCTCGTATATGGCTACACCTTC

J gene: TRBJ2-1
V gene: TRBV9
clone size: NA
D gene: NA
CDR3 protein: CASSVACDTHNYQFF
CDR3 DNA: TGTGCCAGCAGCGTAGCTTGCGATACCCACAATTATCAGTTCTTC

J gene: TRBJ2-1
V gene: TRBV7-6
clone size: many
D gene: NA
CDR3 protein: CASSLNNEQFF
CDR3 DNA: TGTGCCAGCAGCTTAAACAATGAGCAGTTCTTC

J gene: TRBJ2-7
V gene: TRBV6-2/TRBV6-3
clone size: NA
D gene: TRBD1
CDR3 protein: CASSRTGTYEQYF
CDR3 DNA: TGTGCCAGCAGCCGGACAGGGACCTACGAGCAGTACTTC

J gene: TRBJ1-1
V gene: TRBV20-1
clone size: NA
D gene: NA
CDR3 protein: CSASIQFPDAFF
CDR3 DNA: TGCAGTGCTAGCATTCAGTTTCCCGACGCTTTCTTT

J gene: TRBJ1-2
V gene: TRBV19
clone size: NA
D gene: TRBD1
CDR3 protein: CASSLQTGGYGYTF
CDR3 DNA: TGTGCCAGCAGCTTACAGACAGGGGGTTATGGCTACACCTTC

J gene: TRBJ1-2
V gene: TRBV2
clone size: NA
D gene: NA
CDR3 protein: CASSVEGDAHTEGYTF
CDR3 DNA: TGTGCCAGCAGCGTGGAGGGGGACGCGCACACTGAAGGCTACACCTTC

J gene: TRBJ2-7
V gene: TRBV6-5
clone size: once
D gene: NA
CDR3 protein: CASGGLSYEQYF
CDR3 DNA: TGTGCCAGTGGGGGCTTGTCTTACGAGCAGTACTTC

J gene: TRBJ1-1
V gene: TRBV7-3
clone size: NA
D gene: TRBD1
CDR3 protein: CASSLILTGNTQAFF
CDR3 DNA: TGTGCCAGCAGCTTAATACTGACAGGGAACACTCAAGCTTTCTTT

J gene: TRBJ2-1
V gene: TRBV7-8
clone size: NA
D gene: TRBD2
CDR3 protein: CASSLNKREQYNEQFF
CDR3 DNA: TGTGCCAGCAGCTTAAATAAGCGGGAGCAGTACAATGAGCAGTTCTTC

J gene: TRBJ2-1
V gene: TRBV7-2
clone size: NA
D gene: TRBD1
CDR3 protein: CASSGRGGTYGYTFF
CDR3 DNA: TGTGCCAGCAGTGGGCGAGGGGGCACCTATGGCTACACCTTCTTC